This T cell receptor beta chain appears in the sequencing data of a study of T cells in localized non-small cell lung cancer. Study-wide points: The study found T cell clonality highest in uninvolved adjacent lung, above tumor. Longer overall survival was associated with a higher density of T cells in the blood. Turning up in adjacent lung were a median around 60 of the top 100 tumor clones.

Clones were read by immunoSEQ multiplex PCR, and TCRdb kept only the in-frame ones, dropping some. The sample records 1,500 to 2,000 clones, approximately 26% being singletons. Within the sample, this clone is medium-sized. The antigen is not known. The CDR3 is made up of 15 amino acids. Germline CDR1 is SGHNT and CDR2 is YENEEA. Trimming cost V 6 bases and J 6 bases; bases outside gene matches: 9. Free of atypia, the adjacent lung was collected at least 2 cm away from the tumor margin. V usage is TRBV11-3 and J usage is TRBJ2-7; 12 positions match TRBD2. The sequences come from normal lung tissue next to the tumor, collected before any cancer treatment. This clonotype was obtained from a female donor aged 60 or older with stage I lung adenocarcinoma. CDR3: CASRTDLAGGSEQYF. CDR3 bases: TGTGCCAGCAGAACTGACCTAGCGGGAGGGAGCGAGCAGTACTTC.